This T cell receptor beta chain was recovered during a study of response to subunit inactivated influenza vaccine. Findings and caveats of the study: With each seasonal influenza vaccination, the authors suggested, few new T cells are recruited.

In this sample, this clonotype turned up a few times. Its specificity is not known. Germline CDR1 reads MDHEN; CDR2 reads SYDVKM. CDR3 length equals 15 residues. V lost 4 bases, J lost 4 bases, and 8 bases stayed unmatched. A single record per CDR3 protein comes from TCRdb applying MiXCR to the RT-PCR reads. The table has 800,000 to 1,000,000 distinct CDR3 sequences, around 20% seen once; the top ten hold 10%. The receptor comes from a man aged 50-60 years who received an inactivated influenza vaccine. The chain links TRBV28 to TRBJ2-7; TRBD1 matches 9 bases. Sample: PBMCs from blood, taken 5 to 6 days after vaccination. The DNA for the CDR3 is TGTGCCAGCAGTTCCACCGGGACAGGGAAATACGAGCAGTACTTC. Protein: CASSSTGTGKYEQYF.